This T cell receptor (beta chain) derives from a study of cytomegalovirus exposure and HLA in healthy donors. Background on the study: Assignment to the Caucasian-associated ancestry cluster applied to less than 85% of the approximately 400 genotyped donors.

PCR amplification relied on 60 Vbeta primers (plus 13 Jbeta primers). Sequencing used immunoSEQ multiplex PCR; TCRdb keeps in-frame clones, though not all of them. The sample includes about 98,000 clones, 65% to 80% of them seen just once. The CDR3 runs to 14 residues. The junction had 3 bases not matched to a gene; V was cut back by 4 bases and J by 3 bases. Germline loops: CDR1 SQVTM, CDR2 ANQGSEA. V is TRBV29-1 and J is TRBJ1-1, with 12 nucleotides matching TRBD1. The source of this sequence is a human donor in good health. Specimen: PBMCs. CDR3 protein: CSVVGTGGDTEAFF. In DNA form, the CDR3 reads TGCAGCGTTGTGGGGACAGGGGGCGACACTGAAGCTTTCTTT. The full variable domain, in which reference TRBV29-1 and TRBJ1-1 provide the parts outside the CDR3, is SAVISQKPSRDICQRGTSLTIQCQVDSQVTMMFWYRQQPGQSLTLIATANQGSEATYESGFVIDKFPISRPNLTFSTLTVSNMSPEDSSIYLCSVVGTGGDTEAFFGQGTRLTVV.